This T cell receptor beta chain was sequenced for a study of blood T cell repertoires in COVID-19. The V end lost 4 bases, the J end lost 1 base, and 14 bases lay between the germline ends. This CDR3 region has 15 residues. The V gene's germline CDR1 is SGHRS and CDR2 YFSETQ. Cohort 3 donors counted as recovered after two negative PCRs, clearance, or resolved symptoms. Sequenced by immunoSEQ multiplex PCR; TCRdb stores in-frame clones only, minus some. In the table there are 450,000 or so clones, less than 95% of which are singletons. Sequenced sample: PBMCs or T cells enriched from blood (not recorded which). The chain employs TRBV5-1 and TRBJ2-5; D perhaps matches TRBD2 (7 bases). This receptor was identified in a man between 18 and 29 years old who had recovered from COVID-19. CDR3 sequence reads: CASSRGAEIQETQYF. The CDR3 DNA sequence: TGCGCCAGCAGCCGGGGGGCGGAGATCCAAGAGACCCAGTACTTC. The full variable domain, its missing parts supplied by reference TRBV5-1 and TRBJ2-5, is KAGVTQTPRYLIKTRGQQVTLSCSPISGHRSVSWYQQTPGQGLQFLFEYFSETQRNKGNFPGRFSGRQFSNSRSEMNVSTLELGDSALYLCASSRGAEIQETQYFGPGTRLLVL.